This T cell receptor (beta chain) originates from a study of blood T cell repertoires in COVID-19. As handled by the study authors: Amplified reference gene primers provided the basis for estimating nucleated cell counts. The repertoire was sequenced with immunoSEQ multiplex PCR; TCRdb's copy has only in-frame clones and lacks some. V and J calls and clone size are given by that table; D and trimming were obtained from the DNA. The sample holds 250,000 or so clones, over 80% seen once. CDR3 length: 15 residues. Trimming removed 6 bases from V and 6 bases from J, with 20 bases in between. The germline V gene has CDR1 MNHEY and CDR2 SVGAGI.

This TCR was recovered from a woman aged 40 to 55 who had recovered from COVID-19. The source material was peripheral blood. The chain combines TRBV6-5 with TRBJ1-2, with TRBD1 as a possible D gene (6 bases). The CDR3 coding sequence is TGTGCCAGCAGACCAGGAGCAGGGGCCTACCATGGCTACACCTTC. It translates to CASRPGAGAYHGYTF.